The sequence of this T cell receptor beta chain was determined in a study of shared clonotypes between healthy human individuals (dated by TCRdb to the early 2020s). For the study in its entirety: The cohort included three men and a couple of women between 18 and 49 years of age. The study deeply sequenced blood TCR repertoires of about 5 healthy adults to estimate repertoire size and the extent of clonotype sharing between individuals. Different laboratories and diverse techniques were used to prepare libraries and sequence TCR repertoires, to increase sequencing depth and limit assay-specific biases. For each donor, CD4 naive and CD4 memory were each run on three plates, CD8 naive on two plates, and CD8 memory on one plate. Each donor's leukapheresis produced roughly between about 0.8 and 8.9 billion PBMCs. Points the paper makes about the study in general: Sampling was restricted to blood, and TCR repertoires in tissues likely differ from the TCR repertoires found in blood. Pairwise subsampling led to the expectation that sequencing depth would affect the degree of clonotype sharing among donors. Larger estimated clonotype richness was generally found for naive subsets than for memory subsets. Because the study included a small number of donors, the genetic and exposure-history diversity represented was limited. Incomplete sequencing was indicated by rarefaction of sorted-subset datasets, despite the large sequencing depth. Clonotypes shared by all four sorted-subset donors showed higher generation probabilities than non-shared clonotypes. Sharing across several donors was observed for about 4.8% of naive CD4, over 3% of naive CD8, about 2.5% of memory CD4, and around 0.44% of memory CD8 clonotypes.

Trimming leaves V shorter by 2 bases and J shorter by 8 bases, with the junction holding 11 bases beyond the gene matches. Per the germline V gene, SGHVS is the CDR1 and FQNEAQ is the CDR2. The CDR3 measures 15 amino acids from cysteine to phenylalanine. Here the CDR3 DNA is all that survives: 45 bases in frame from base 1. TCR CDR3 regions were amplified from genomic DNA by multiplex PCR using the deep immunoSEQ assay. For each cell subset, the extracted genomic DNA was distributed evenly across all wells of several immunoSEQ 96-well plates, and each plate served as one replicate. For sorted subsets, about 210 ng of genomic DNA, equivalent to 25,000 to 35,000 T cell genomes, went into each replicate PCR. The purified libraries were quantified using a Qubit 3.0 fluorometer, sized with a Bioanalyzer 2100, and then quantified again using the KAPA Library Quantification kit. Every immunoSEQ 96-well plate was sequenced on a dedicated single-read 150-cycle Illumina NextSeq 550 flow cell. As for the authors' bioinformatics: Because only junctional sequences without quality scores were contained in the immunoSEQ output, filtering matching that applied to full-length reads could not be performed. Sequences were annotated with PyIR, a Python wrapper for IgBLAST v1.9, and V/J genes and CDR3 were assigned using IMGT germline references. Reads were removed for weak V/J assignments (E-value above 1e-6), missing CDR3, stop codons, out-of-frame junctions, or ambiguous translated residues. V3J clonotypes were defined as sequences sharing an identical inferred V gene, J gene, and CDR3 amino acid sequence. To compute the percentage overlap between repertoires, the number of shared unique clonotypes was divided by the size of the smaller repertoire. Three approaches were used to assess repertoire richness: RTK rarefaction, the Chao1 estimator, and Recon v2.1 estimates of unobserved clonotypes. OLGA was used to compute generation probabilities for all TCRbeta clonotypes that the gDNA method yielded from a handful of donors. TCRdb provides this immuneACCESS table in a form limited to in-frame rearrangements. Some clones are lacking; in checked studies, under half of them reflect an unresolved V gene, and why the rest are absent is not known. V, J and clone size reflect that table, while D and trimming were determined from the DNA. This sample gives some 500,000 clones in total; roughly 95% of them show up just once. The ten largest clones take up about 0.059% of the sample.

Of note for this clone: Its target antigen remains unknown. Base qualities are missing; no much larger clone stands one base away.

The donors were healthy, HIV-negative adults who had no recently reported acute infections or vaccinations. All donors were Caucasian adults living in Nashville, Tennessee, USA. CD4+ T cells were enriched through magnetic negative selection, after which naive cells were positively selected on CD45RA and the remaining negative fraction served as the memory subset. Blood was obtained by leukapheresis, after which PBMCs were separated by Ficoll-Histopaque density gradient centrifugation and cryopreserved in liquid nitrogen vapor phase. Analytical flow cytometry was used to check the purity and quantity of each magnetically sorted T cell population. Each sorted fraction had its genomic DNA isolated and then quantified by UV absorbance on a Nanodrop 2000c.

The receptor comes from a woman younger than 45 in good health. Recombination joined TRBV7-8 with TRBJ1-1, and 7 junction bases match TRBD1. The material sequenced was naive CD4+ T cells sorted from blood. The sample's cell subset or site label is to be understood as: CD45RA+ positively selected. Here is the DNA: TGTGCCAGCAGCTTAAAGGGACAGTCCCGTTCCGAAGCTTTCTTT. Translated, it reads CASSLKGQSRSEAFF. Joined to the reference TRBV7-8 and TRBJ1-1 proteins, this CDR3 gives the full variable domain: GAGVSQSPRYKVAKRGQDVALRCDPISGHVSLFWYQQALGQGPEFLTYFQNEAQLDKSGLPSDRFFAERPEGSVSTLKIQRTQQEDSAVYLCASSLKGQSRSEAFFGQGTRLTVV.